These 20 T cell receptor beta chains share one sample of origin, sequenced in a study of neurological immune-mediated disorders. TCRdb re-called the 5' RACE reads through MiXCR, storing one row per CDR3 protein. This sample has around 65,000 distinct CDR3 sequences, with around 5% found just once. Sequencing was done on a sample of PBMCs. These receptors were collected from a human donor with multiple sclerosis. The donor label of this sample is uncertain.

This clonotype was picked up many times. V is TRBV5-1 and J is TRBJ2-1; 11 positions match TRBD1. The V segment lost 4 bases and the J segment 7 bases; nucleotides outside the gene matches: 13. The CDR3 extends over 17 amino acids. CDR1 and CDR2 (germline): SGHRS, YFSETQ. The CDR3 DNA sequence: TGCGCCAGCAGCCCCGGGACAGGGGGTTTCTCTGTAAATGAGCAGTTCTTC. Translated, it gives CASSPGTGGFSVNEQFF.

This clonotype came up many times. The chain employs TRBV5-1 and TRBJ1-1; D gene uncertain. Trimming took 5 bases from V and 0 from J, leaving 8 bases between them. The germline V gene encodes CDR1 SGHRS and CDR2 YFSETQ. The CDR3 length is 13 residues. CDR3 nucleotides: TGCGCCAGCAGGGAGGGTGTGAACACTGAAGCTTTCTTT. Its protein is CASREGVNTEAFF. The full variable domain, with the rest looked up from reference TRBV5-1 and TRBJ1-1, is KAGVTQTPRYLIKTRGQQVTLSCSPISGHRSVSWYQQTPGQGLQFLFEYFSETQRNKGNFPGRFSGRQFSNSRSEMNVSTLELGDSALYLCASREGVNTEAFFGQGTRLTVV.

This clonotype was recorded at least ten times. CDR3 sequence (DNA): TGCGCCAGCAGCCCAATCTATAGCTCCTACGAGCAGTACTTC. Translating it yields CASSPIYSSYEQYF. J is TRBJ2-7 and V is TRBV5-1, with unresolved D. The germline gives CDR1 SGHRS, CDR2 YFSETQ. The V gene lost 4 bases and the J gene lost 0 bases, with 11 bases spanning the gap. CDR3 size: 14 residues. Complete variable domain (other parts from reference TRBV5-1 and TRBJ2-7): KAGVTQTPRYLIKTRGQQVTLSCSPISGHRSVSWYQQTPGQGLQFLFEYFSETQRNKGNFPGRFSGRQFSNSRSEMNVSTLELGDSALYLCASSPIYSSYEQYFGPGTRLTVT.

The table lists this clonotype with many counts. This sequence joins TRBV20-1 and TRBJ2-7; no reliable D call. CDR1 and CDR2 from the germline V gene are DFQATT and SNEGSKA (reference sequence). There are 10 residues in the CDR3. Trimming removed 6 bases from V and 7 bases from J, with 10 bases in between. The CDR3 loop reads CSAGSAEQYF. CDR3 coding DNA: TGCAGTGCAGGGTCCGCGGAGCAGTACTTC.

This clonotype was observed many times. The chain recombines TRBV3-1 with TRBJ2-1; 10 bases match TRBD2. Germline loops: CDR1 LGHDT, CDR2 YNNKEL (reference sequence). The CDR3 is 12 residues long. V was clipped by 4 bases and J by 11 bases; unmatched bases: 2. The CDR3 sequence: CASSRTSGQQFF. CDR3 sequence (DNA): TGTGCCAGCAGCCGGACTAGCGGACAGCAGTTCTTC.

This clonotype was found many times. The junction departs from the called germline gene at one end, perhaps through a read error. The chain joins TRBV5-1 to TRBJ2-1, with 9 bases identical to TRBD1. Germline CDR1 SGHRS, CDR2 YFSETQ. The CDR3 loop spans 12 amino acids. The CDR3 protein is CASSPNGDRVSF. The CDR3 DNA reads TGCGCCAGCAGCCCCAATGGGGACAGGGTATCCTTC.

At least ten counts were recorded for this clonotype. This chain uses TRBV7-9 with TRBJ2-2; D gene unclear. Germline V gives CDR1 SEHNR, CDR2 FQNEAQ (reference sequence). This CDR3 contains 17 residues. V lost 1 base to trimming and J lost 6 bases, with 18 bases between them. CDR3 bases: TGTGCCAGCAGCTTAGATTTAGACACCGGTGTATCCGGGGAGCTGTTTTTT. Protein sequence: CASSLDLDTGVSGELFF.

This clonotype has a count of ten or more. V and J are TRBV7-9 and TRBJ1-2; possibly TRBD1 for D (5 bases). The CDR3 is made up of 12 amino acids. Germline CDR1 and CDR2: SEHNR and FQNEAQ (reference sequence). The V end was cut by 3 bases, the J end by 6 bases, with 8 bases between. DNA of the CDR3: TGTGCCAGCAGCTTTCAAGGGGATGGCTACACCTTC. Protein sequence: CASSFQGDGYTF.

This clonotype was detected a few times. The V gene is TRBV5-1, the J gene TRBJ2-1, with 12 bases identical to TRBD2. Germline CDR1 SGHRS, CDR2 YFSETQ. V lost 3 bases to trimming and J lost 5 bases; unmatched junction nucleotides: 9. The CDR3 is 17 residues long. CDR3 nucleotide sequence: TGCGCCAGCAGCTCGATGCTTCTAGCGGGGGGGGACAATGAGCAGTTCTTC. Its translation is CASSSMLLAGGDNEQFF.

This clonotype was found many times. The V call is TRBV20-1, the J call TRBJ1-5; 7 bases are shared with TRBD1. With 0 bases clipped from V and 5 bases from J, the junction kept 7 bases outside the gene matches. The germline gives CDR1 DFQATT, CDR2 SNEGSKA (reference sequence). This CDR3 comprises 15 residues. As DNA, the CDR3 is TGCAGTGCTAGAGACACAGGGGTAGAGGATCAGCCCCAGCATTTT. Protein sequence: CSARDTGVEDQPQHF.

This clonotype was seen at least ten times. This rearrangement joins TRBV9 to TRBJ1-6, with D unresolved. The V and J ends lost 0 bases and 6 bases respectively, with 7 bases between them. Looked up from germline, CDR1 is SGDLS and CDR2 is YYNGEE. This CDR3 contains 14 residues. CDR3 residues: CASSVDIGNSPLHF. DNA of the CDR3: TGTGCCAGCAGCGTAGACATAGGTAATTCACCCCTCCACTTT.

This clonotype has a count of ten or more. This chain links TRBV30 with TRBJ1-2, with a tentative D call TRBD1 (5 bases). This CDR3 has 14 amino acids. Germline CDR1 GTSNPN, CDR2 SVGIG (reference sequence). Trimming took 3 bases from V and 5 from J, leaving 16 bases between them. The CDR3 loop reads CAWSPNRGYYGYTF. The CDR3 DNA sequence: TGTGCCTGGAGCCCAAACCGGGGCTATTATGGCTACACCTTC.

This clonotype was detected many times. The rearrangement links TRBV29-1 to TRBJ2-4, with 7 bases identical to TRBD1. The germline V gene has CDR1 SQVTM and CDR2 ANQGSEA. The CDR3 has 12 amino acids. The junction had 5 bases not matched to a gene; V was cut back by 7 bases and J by 5 bases. CDR3 in amino acids: CSARDSQNIQYF. The CDR3 DNA follows: TGCAGCGCCCGGGACAGCCAAAACATTCAGTACTTC.

The table lists this clonotype with many counts. This chain links TRBV20-1 with TRBJ2-1, with a tentative D call TRBD2 (6 bases). The CDR3 contains 12 residues. Trimming took off 3 bases at V and 5 bases at J, with 8 bases between the two ends. Germline CDR1 and CDR2: DFQATT and SNEGSKA (reference sequence). The CDR3 protein is CSASGSHNEQFF. DNA for the CDR3: TGCAGTGCTAGCGGGAGCCACAATGAGCAGTTCTTC.

This clonotype was counted ten times or more. The V call is TRBV7-3, the J call TRBJ2-2; D not resolved. Trimming took off 2 bases at V and 6 bases at J, with 13 bases between the two ends. The CDR3 totals 15 residues. From germline, CDR1 is SGHTA and CDR2 FQGTGA. CDR3 DNA: TGTGCCAGCAGCTTAGGCCTCTTCTCCCCCGGGGAGCTGTTTTTT. This gives the protein CASSLGLFSPGELFF.

This clonotype has a count of ten or more. The chain uses TRBV6-6 and TRBJ2-1, with 9 bases aligning to TRBD1. Trimming at V came to 5 bases and at J to 14 bases, leaving 7 bases not matched to a gene. The CDR3 is 12 amino acids. Germline assignment: CDR1 MNHNY and CDR2 SVGAGI (reference sequence). The CDR3 reads CASSLGRDREFF. CDR3 bases: TGTGCCAGCAGTCTGGGCAGGGACAGGGAGTTCTTC.

In its sample, this clonotype was seen many times. V gene TRBV12-3 or TRBV12-4 combines with J gene TRBJ2-7; D remains ambiguous. The CDR3 sequence is 14 residues long. V was trimmed by 8 bases and J by 0 bases, leaving 14 bases between them. CDR3 DNA sequence: TGTGCCAGCCCGGTAGGGCGGCCCTCCTACGAGCAGTACTTC. This translates into CASPVGRPSYEQYF.

In this sample, this clonotype turned up many times. The chain joins TRBV5-1 to TRBJ1-2; perhaps TRBD1 as D (6 bases). Trimming shortened V by 10 bases and J by 2 bases, and 18 bases separated the two germline ends. Per the germline V gene, CDR1 is SGHRS and CDR2 is YFSETQ. The CDR3 extends over 14 amino acids. The CDR3 region is CASSSTGINYGYTF. The CDR3, as DNA: TGCGCCTCAAGCTCTACAGGGATAAACTATGGCTACACCTTC. Based on the CDR3 plus reference TRBV5-1 and TRBJ1-2, the full variable domain is KAGVTQTPRYLIKTRGQQVTLSCSPISGHRSVSWYQQTPGQGLQFLFEYFSETQRNKGNFPGRFSGRQFSNSRSEMNVSTLELGDSALYLCASSSTGINYGYTFGSGTRLTVV.

This clonotype was counted at least ten times. This rearrangement joins TRBV7-2 to TRBJ1-3, with D hard to call. This CDR3 comprises 13 residues. The V end lost 4 bases, the J end lost 6 bases, and 10 bases lay between the germline ends. Germline values: CDR1 SGHTA, CDR2 FQGNSA. This CDR3 reads CASSSGFPNTIYF. In DNA, the CDR3 is TGTGCCAGCAGCTCGGGGTTCCCAAACACCATATATTTT.

In this sample, this clonotype turned up many times. This chain uses TRBV20-1 with TRBJ1-3; 10 nucleotides align to TRBD1. The CDR3 runs 16 residues. The ends lost 0 bases at V and 4 bases at J; junction bases unmatched: 6. Germline V gene sequence: CDR1 DFQATT, CDR2 SNEGSKA (reference sequence). CDR3 bases: TGCAGTGCTAGAGACACCGGGACAGGGGACGGAAACACCATATATTTT. Its protein product is CSARDTGTGDGNTIYF.